This is a list of T cell receptor beta chains from one sample in a study of blood T cell repertoires in COVID-19. Assay used: immunoSEQ multiplex PCR; TCRdb lists only in-frame clones, some missing. In the table there are about 340,000 clones, about 93% of which are singletons. Input material: peripheral blood. The receptors derive from a woman under 30 who had recovered from COVID-19. CDR3s leave out the opening cysteine and the closing phenylalanine or tryptophan. Fields, in order: D gene, V gene, CDR3 protein. A D gene is named only where the DNA matches it firmly.

>TRBD1|TRBV30
AWDRVAGTDTQY
>TRBD2|TRBV24-1
ATSDSGGEAYNEQF
>.|TRBV18
ASSPRSDQETQY
>.|TRBV29-1
SVEGHLAGASYNEQF
>.|TRBV29-1
SDLGGWF
>.|TRBV7-9
ASSRNLDREAF
>TRBD1|TRBV2
ASSERQGTGYT
>TRBD1|TRBV30
AWTGTASYNEQF
>.|TRBV9
ASSVGGENTEAF
>.|TRBV6-5
AAGRPPDTQY
>.|TRBV7-9
ASSLLRTDTQY
>.|TRBV7-9
ASTGSAGSIKPQH
>.|TRBV6-5
ASSYSRGTQY
>.|TRBV6-6
ASNAGQAGNQPQH
>TRBD1|TRBV5-1
ASSTGTAKTQY
>.|TRBV11-2
ASSLHRVSAF
>.|TRBV19
ASSSPRQDTEAF
>.|TRBV10-3
AISGRTTEAF
>TRBD1|TRBV9
ASSPTTGAGANVLT
>TRBD1|TRBV14
ASSQGWPDRDEGFGNTIY
>TRBD2|TRBV5-1
ASSLLAGGDTDTQY
>.|TRBV10-1
ASRGANTGELF
>TRBD2|TRBV19
ASSIGASGARF
>TRBD2|TRBV27
ASSPTGTNYNEQF
>TRBD1|TRBV6-5
ASRIGQGVNQPQH
>.|TRBV5-4
ASSWDRDWIRTDTQY
>.|TRBV27
ASSLYTGNLNTEAF
>.|TRBV25-1
ASSEGPNYGYT
>TRBD1|TRBV11-3
ASSTPSQGAGWNTEAF
>TRBD1|TRBV7-9
ASSARQGTGNTIY
>.|TRBV10-3
AISEPGMESPLH
>TRBD1|TRBV7-8
ASSPTGGNEQF